This T cell receptor beta chain was retrieved from a study of chemoradiotherapy in HPV16-positive cancers. About the research overall: A couple of HPV16-positive patients' cells yielded candidate HPV-specific clones and common motifs.

Notes on this clone: Its antigen is unidentified.

Using immunoSEQ multiplex PCR, the repertoire was profiled, and TCRdb retains in-frame clones only, with some absent. The sample lists about 3,100 clones; roughly 90% were seen once. Per the germline V gene, CDR1 is MNHEY and CDR2 is SMNVEV (reference sequence). CDR3 length: 17 residues. V lost 3 bases and J lost 4, with 19 bases in between. The study's findings and limits: During treatment, candidate HPV-specific clones and E7-related motifs expanded in tumor.

The clonotype originates from a human donor with HPV-associated anogenital cancer. The chain employs TRBV27 and TRBJ1-5; maybe TRBD1 (5 bases). The sequencing used tumor tissue, collected from a patient who underwent chemoradiotherapy. The CDR3 sequence: CASSFTAPSGGNQPQHF. As DNA, the CDR3 is TGTGCCAGCAGTTTTACGGCACCCTCGGGGGGTAATCAGCCCCAGCATTTT.